The sample holds a few counts of the clone carrying this T cell receptor beta chain. The antigen remains unidentified. Per germline, CDR1 DFQATT and CDR2 SNEGSKA (reference sequence). After removal of 3 bases from V and 4 bases from J, the junction contained 6 bases not matched to a gene. The CDR3 is made up of 14 amino acids. TCRdb re-called the reads with MiXCR, one entry per CDR3 protein. The sample holds roughly 600,000 distinct CDR3 sequences, 24% seen once. The source of the sample is a study of T cell repertoires in cytomegalovirus infection. As for the study in general: Evidence of both CMV infection and a matching HLA type came from public TCR beta signatures. Study results and limitations: HLA-C-restricted TCR beta clonotypes specific for CMV led the ex vivo response.

Sequencing used CD8+ T cells from PBMCs. The TCR comes from a human donor in good health (CMV status not recorded). Some clones in this sample may be carry-over from other donors' samples. The chain employs TRBV20-1 and TRBJ1-2; TRBD1 matches 9 bases. CDR3 nucleotides: TGCAGTGCTAGGGACAGGGGTACAGGCTATGGCTACACCTTC. Protein sequence: CSARDRGTGYGYTF.